The rows below give T cell receptor beta chains drawn from one sample of a study of blood T cell repertoires in COVID-19. The repertoire was sequenced with immunoSEQ multiplex PCR; TCRdb's copy has only in-frame clones and lacks some. Seen here are about 200,000 clones, more than 70% observed once, and the top ten hold 5% to 7.5%. Sequenced material: peripheral blood. All receptors derive from a woman in her 40s who had recovered from COVID-19. The CDR3 runs from the conserved cysteine through the conserved F or W. A D gene is named only where the DNA matches it firmly. Some rows mark clone size as missing; the rest say once, few, many or name a class of expanded clone.

j_gene,abundance,d_gene,v_gene,CDR3aa,CDR3nt
TRBJ1-1,.,TRBD1,TRBV29-1,CSVIRQGQGEAFF,TGCAGCGTTATCCGACAGGGGCAGGGTGAAGCTTTCTTT
TRBJ1-6,.,TRBD1,TRBV5-1,CASSETGGSLNSPLHF,TGCGCCAGCAGCGAAACAGGGGGTAGCCTTAATTCACCCCTCCACTTT
TRBJ2-2,.,.,TRBV2,CASSESRLNTGELFF,TGTGCCAGCAGTGAGTCGCGGCTAAACACCGGGGAGCTGTTTTTT
TRBJ1-2,.,.,TRBV6-6,CASSSTATQGNGYTF,TGTGCCAGCAGTTCGACAGCCACACAAGGGAATGGCTACACCTTC
TRBJ2-3,.,TRBD2,TRBV28,CASASRGSTDTQYF,TGTGCCAGCGCCTCGCGGGGGAGCACAGATACGCAGTATTTT
TRBJ2-5,.,.,TRBV12-3/TRBV12-4,CASSPLGGWTQYF,TGTGCCAGCAGCCCCCTGGGGGGATGGACCCAGTACTTC
TRBJ2-1,.,TRBD2,TRBV7-9,CASSQLAALWVNEQFF,TGTGCCAGCAGCCAACTAGCGGCTCTTTGGGTCAATGAGCAGTTCTTC
TRBJ1-1,.,.,TRBV3-1/TRBV3-2,CASSQAIENTEAFF,TGTGCCAGCAGCCAAGCTATAGAGAACACTGAAGCTTTCTTT
TRBJ1-5,.,TRBD1,TRBV6-6,CASSPYQGARMNQPQHF,TGTGCCAGCAGTCCTTACCAGGGGGCGAGGATGAATCAGCCCCAGCATTTT
TRBJ1-1,.,.,TRBV7-2,CASSNSIATEAFF,TGTGCCAGCAGCAACTCTATAGCCACTGAAGCTTTCTTT
TRBJ1-1,.,.,TRBV18,CASSPQGAEAFF,TGTGCCAGCTCTCCTCAGGGTGCTGAAGCTTTCTTT
TRBJ1-1,.,.,TRBV19,CASSDRTEAFF,TGTGCCAGTTCCGACAGGACTGAAGCTTTCTTT
TRBJ1-1,.,TRBD1,TRBV27,CASSYGQGMGTEAFF,TGTGCCAGCAGTTACGGACAGGGAATGGGCACTGAAGCTTTCTTT
TRBJ2-7,.,.,TRBV19,CAAGGTGSYEQYF,TGTGCCGCCGGCGGGACTGGTTCCTACGAGCAGTACTTC
TRBJ1-2,.,TRBD1,TRBV12-3/TRBV12-4,CASSFNRGSGYTF,TGTGCCAGCAGTTTTAACAGGGGTAGTGGCTACACCTTC
TRBJ1-5,.,.,TRBV24-1,CATSDSQGWAQHF,TGTGCCACCAGTGATTCTCAGGGTTGGGCCCAGCATTTT
TRBJ2-2,few,TRBD2,TRBV7-6,CASSLGTSGKTGELFF,TGTGCCAGCAGCTTAGGGACTAGCGGGAAAACCGGGGAGCTGTTTTTT
TRBJ2-3,.,.,TRBV9,CASSVAATTDTQYF,TGTGCCAGCAGCGTCGCGGCGACCACAGATACGCAGTATTTT
TRBJ2-7,.,TRBD2,TRBV30,CAWSLGGSGSYEQYF,TGTGCCTGGAGCCTAGGCGGTAGCGGGAGCTACGAGCAGTACTTC
TRBJ2-1,.,TRBD2,TRBV18,CASSPPLAGVSEQFF,TGTGCCAGCTCACCACCCCTAGCGGGAGTTTCTGAGCAGTTCTTC
TRBJ2-7,.,TRBD2,TRBV28,CASSFGTSGSYEQYF,TGTGCCAGCAGTTTCGGTACTAGCGGCTCCTACGAGCAGTACTTC
TRBJ2-7,.,TRBD2,TRBV28,CASTQPGLAGYEQYF,TGTGCCAGCACCCAACCGGGACTAGCGGGATACGAGCAGTACTTC
TRBJ1-1,.,TRBD1,TRBV27,CASSLGQGSAFF,TGTGCCAGCAGTTTGGGACAGGGATCAGCTTTCTTT
TRBJ2-1,.,.,TRBV30,CAWSVILSSYNEQFF,TGTGCCTGGAGTGTTATCTTGAGCTCCTACAATGAGCAGTTCTTC
TRBJ2-3,.,TRBD2,TRBV9,CASSVGLAGGTDTQYF,TGTGCCAGCAGCGTTGGACTAGCGGGAGGCACAGATACGCAGTATTTT
TRBJ1-5,.,.,TRBV2,CASRNGQYSNQPQHF,TGTGCCAGCAGGAATGGACAGTATAGCAATCAGCCCCAGCATTTT
TRBJ1-4,.,.,TRBV10-3,CAIRQGSNEKLFF,TGTGCCATCAGACAGGGATCTAATGAAAAACTGTTTTTT
TRBJ2-2,.,.,TRBV7-2,CASSLGGGDTGELFF,TGTGCCAGCAGCTTAGGGGGGGGCGACACCGGGGAGCTGTTTTTT
TRBJ1-5,.,TRBD1,TRBV6-5,CASSSPTGKYQPQHF,TGTGCCAGCAGTTCCCCGACAGGGAAGTATCAGCCCCAGCATTTT
TRBJ1-5,.,.,TRBV4-3,CASSPDGLYSNQPQHF,TGCGCCAGCAGCCCGGACGGACTCTATAGCAATCAGCCCCAGCATTTT
TRBJ2-2,.,TRBD2,TRBV5-1,CASSLEAGANTGELFF,TGCGCCAGCAGCTTGGAGGCGGGAGCGAACACCGGGGAGCTGTTTTTT
TRBJ2-1,.,TRBD1,TRBV19,CASRRQGLNEQFF,TGTGCCAGTAGGCGACAGGGGCTCAATGAGCAGTTCTTC
TRBJ2-2,.,.,TRBV29-1,CSAPDWNTGELFF,TGCAGCGCCCCGGACTGGAACACCGGGGAGCTGTTTTTT
TRBJ2-7,.,.,TRBV6-1,CASSEDSRTEQYF,TGTGCCAGCAGTGAAGACAGTCGTACCGAGCAGTACTTC
TRBJ1-1,.,TRBD1,TRBV27,CASSPTGGAYTEAFF,TGTGCCAGCAGCCCGACAGGGGGCGCATACACTGAAGCTTTCTTT
TRBJ1-5,.,.,TRBV24-1,CATSPASNNQPQHF,TGTGCCACCAGTCCAGCGTCGAACAATCAGCCCCAGCATTTT
TRBJ2-7,.,.,TRBV7-2,CASSGPGQGGEQYF,TGTGCCAGCAGCGGACCGGGGCAGGGGGGCGAGCAGTACTTC
TRBJ2-3,.,.,TRBV11-2,CASSPSPLSGTDTQYF,TGTGCCAGCAGCCCCTCGCCCCTATCGGGCACAGATACGCAGTATTTT
TRBJ2-1,.,.,TRBV6-5,CASRGAGRGGNEQFF,TGTGCCAGCAGAGGGGCGGGCCGAGGGGGCAATGAGCAGTTCTTC
TRBJ2-2,.,TRBD2,TRBV6-6,CASSYRGWGGTGELFF,TGTGCCAGCAGTTATCGAGGTTGGGGGGGCACCGGGGAGCTGTTTTTT
TRBJ1-2,.,TRBD1,TRBV12-3/TRBV12-4,CASSGQGSYGYTF,TGTGCCAGCAGCGGACAGGGGAGCTATGGCTACACCTTC
TRBJ1-3,.,TRBD1,TRBV7-9,CASSLRTQGAGNTIYF,TGTGCCAGCAGCTTACGAACACAGGGGGCTGGAAACACCATATATTTT
TRBJ1-1,few,.,TRBV5-1,CASGVSTGNTEAFF,TGCGCCAGCGGAGTCTCGACGGGGAACACTGAAGCTTTCTTT
TRBJ2-1,.,TRBD2,TRBV3-1/TRBV3-2,CASSQVWAGGPHNEQFF,TGTGCCAGCAGCCAAGTTTGGGCGGGAGGACCTCACAATGAGCAGTTCTTC
TRBJ2-1,.,.,TRBV18,CASSPGLSNEQFF,TGTGCCAGCTCACCAGGACTATCCAATGAGCAGTTCTTC
TRBJ1-4,once,TRBD1,TRBV5-5,CASSWTGNENEKLFF,TGTGCCAGCAGCTGGACAGGGAACGAGAATGAAAAACTGTTTTTT
TRBJ2-3,.,TRBD2,TRBV5-1,CASSLPLAGVADTQYF,TGCGCCAGCAGCCTACCACTAGCGGGAGTCGCAGATACGCAGTATTTT
TRBJ1-3,.,.,TRBV7-2,CASSLNQGAGNTIYF,TGTGCCAGCAGTTTAAATCAAGGGGCTGGAAACACCATATATTTT
TRBJ1-5,.,.,TRBV15,CATSIERFEPQHF,TGTGCCACCAGCATCGAGAGATTTGAGCCCCAGCATTTT
TRBJ2-7,.,TRBD2,TRBV4-1,CASSQDLAGSSAGERSYEQYF,TGCGCCAGCAGCCAAGATTTGGCGGGGTCCTCCGCGGGAGAAAGGAGTTACGAGCAGTACTTC
TRBJ1-6,.,.,TRBV6-5,CASTNRQTLHF,TGTGCCAGCACCAATCGACAGACCCTCCACTTT
TRBJ2-7,.,TRBD2,TRBV19,CASSTGGGRYSYEQYF,TGTGCCAGTAGTACCGGCGGGGGTCGTTACTCCTACGAGCAGTACTTC